The text below deals with one T cell receptor beta chain. The antigen is undetermined. Isolating PBMCs gave at least 6 million of these cells per sample. Primed by a sample-barcoded 5' primer and a J-beta primer mix, a second PCR proceeded for roughly 7 to 12 cycles. From each sample, at least 2.5 million paired-end reads containing CDR3 were obtained. MiXCR, run by TCRdb on the 5' RACE reads, gives a single entry per CDR3 protein. The sample has 1.5 million to 2 million distinct CDR3 sequences; 49% are singletons. The record originates from a study of blood T cells in healthy people across ages. Study results and limitations: CMV infection status of these donors was not known.

Germline-derived CDR1 and CDR2 are MNHEY and SMNVEV (reference sequence). This CDR3 has 15 residues. V lost 2 bases, J lost 3 bases, and 14 bases lay in between. The origin of this receptor is a woman aged 40 to 50 in good health. V gene TRBV27 combines with J gene TRBJ2-7; D is tentatively TRBD1 or TRBD2 (6 bases each). The sample comprised blood. In nucleotides, the CDR3 is TGTGCCAGCAGTTTAAAGGGGGGTCCCATCTACGAGCAGTACTTC. Amino acids: CASSLKGGPIYEQYF.